Following are 8 T cell receptor beta chains from one sample sequenced in a study of blood T cell repertoires in COVID-19. Method: immunoSEQ multiplex PCR; TCRdb's copy keeps in-frame clones and lacks some. The table includes some 460,000 clones, roughly 87% detected once. Sequencing input: PBMCs or T cells enriched from blood (not recorded which). The receptors derive from a woman aged 18-29 years who had recovered from COVID-19.

The chain recombines TRBV6-5 with TRBJ2-5; D perhaps matches TRBD1 (6 bases). CDR1 and CDR2 from the germline V gene are MNHEY and SVGAGI. The CDR3 runs to 15 residues. Trimming removed 0 bases from V and 1 base from J, with 9 bases in between. This CDR3 is CASSYSSRGQETQYF. The DNA for the CDR3 is TGTGCCAGCAGTTACTCAAGCAGGGGCCAAGAGACCCAGTACTTC.

The gene calls are TRBV28 and TRBJ1-1; no clear D gene. V gave up 7 bases and J gave up 1 base, with 13 bases separating them. CDR3 length: 14 amino acids. Germline-derived CDR1 and CDR2 are MDHEN and SYDVKM. CDR3 in DNA: TGTGCCAGCACCTCCGGGTTCCCGAACACTGAAGCTTTCTTT. This translates into CASTSGFPNTEAFF.

The V gene is TRBV9, the J gene TRBJ2-3; no firm D call. The V gene lost 3 bases and the J gene lost 2 bases, with 16 bases spanning the gap. The CDR3 runs 16 residues. The V gene's germline CDR1 is SGDLS and CDR2 YYNGEE. CDR3 sequence (DNA): TGTGCCAGCAGCGAATACGATCTACTGAACACAGATACGCAGTATTTT. Translated, it gives CASSEYDLLNTDTQYF.

As for this clone: The same CDR3 also results from other DNA sequences found in this sample. This rearrangement joins TRBV5-1 to TRBJ1-3; maybe TRBD1 (5 bases). Germline CDR1 reads SGHRS; CDR2 reads YFSETQ. The length of the CDR3 is 14 residues. V lost 0 bases, J lost 3 bases, and 7 bases lay in between. This CDR3 reads CASSLEGDGNTIYF. The CDR3 DNA sequence: TGCGCCAGCAGCTTGGAAGGGGATGGAAACACCATATATTTT. The full variable domain, its missing parts supplied by reference TRBV5-1 and TRBJ1-3, is KAGVTQTPRYLIKTRGQQVTLSCSPISGHRSVSWYQQTPGQGLQFLFEYFSETQRNKGNFPGRFSGRQFSNSRSEMNVSTLELGDSALYLCASSLEGDGNTIYFGEGSWLTVV.

This clone was found a few times. The chain couples TRBV5-6 to TRBJ2-5; 7 nucleotides agree with TRBD1. Germline V gene lookup returns CDR1 SGHDT and CDR2 YYEEEE. This CDR3 has 13 amino acids. The junction had 2 bases not matched to a gene; V was cut back by 3 bases and J by 3 bases. The CDR3 sequence is CASSYGQEETQYF. The CDR3 nucleotides are TGTGCCAGCAGCTATGGACAGGAAGAGACCCAGTACTTC.

The chain is built from TRBV15 and TRBJ1-6, with a tentative D call TRBD1 (6 bases). Germline V gene sequence: CDR1 LNHNV, CDR2 YYDKDF (reference sequence). V lost 0 bases and J lost 7, with 10 bases in between. This CDR3 region has 15 residues. CDR3 protein: CATSRDRTENSPLHF. The CDR3 nucleotides read TGTGCCACCAGCAGAGATCGGACAGAAAATTCACCCCTCCACTTT.

The chain employs TRBV19 and TRBJ2-3; 8 bases match TRBD1. Germline-derived CDR1 and CDR2 are LNHDA and SQIVND (reference sequence). V dropped 7 bases and J dropped 6; count of bases not matched to a gene: 9. This CDR3 has 14 residues. The CDR3 loop is CASTLTGGLDTQYF. The CDR3 DNA sequence: TGTGCCAGTACTCTCACAGGGGGATTGGATACGCAGTATTTT.

The CDR3 spells CASCSGIRNQPQHF. The DNA of the CDR3 is TGTGCCAGTTGCTCAGGGATTCGCAATCAGCCCCAGCATTTT. The rearrangement links TRBV19 to TRBJ1-5, with a weak D call TRBD1 (5 bases). Trimming took 8 bases from V and 2 from J, leaving 13 bases between them. Germline V lookup: CDR1 LNHDA, CDR2 SQIVND (reference sequence). This CDR3 has 14 residues.